What follows are 8 T cell receptor beta chains derived from one specimen sequenced in a study of CD8 T cells in Susac syndrome (dated by TCRdb to about 2019). Libraries were prepared through the immunoSEQ multiplex PCR assay. RNA was extracted using the RNeasy kit, and roughly 0.45 to 1 microgram was reverse transcribed with random hexamers. TCRdb ran its own pipeline on the public reads, namely fastp trimming at Q25 and MiXCR clone calling, and kept in-frame beta chains. Rows are unified per CDR3 protein, each entry keeping the most common DNA and genes. Counted in this sample were 150,000 or so distinct CDR3 sequences; 85% to 95% of them appeared once. The ten largest account for more than 0.11% of the sample. Sequencing was done on a sample of CD4+ T cells from PBMCs. These receptors came from a human donor with Susac syndrome.

This clonotype was found once. The V gene is TRBV14, the J gene TRBJ2-5; 11 positions agree with TRBD1. This CDR3 is 15 amino acids long. The germline CDR1 and CDR2 sequences are SGHDN and FVKESK. V lost 1 base and J lost 10; bases outside the gene matches: 8. The CDR3 loop reads CASSQADRGLHVQYF. CDR3 coding DNA: TGTGCCAGCAGCCAAGCGGACAGGGGGCTGCACGTCCAGTACTTC.

The J gene is TRBJ1-2, the V gene TRBV30; 7 bases agree with TRBD1. The CDR3 runs 18 residues. V was pared by 1 base and J by 7 bases, with 21 bases of the junction left unmatched. Germline V gene sequence: CDR1 GTSNPN, CDR2 SVGIG (reference sequence). DNA of the CDR3: TGTGCCTGGAGTGATCCCACTACCCGGACAGGCATGAGGAGTGGCTACACCTTC. It yields the protein CAWSDPTTRTGMRSGYTF. Looking up the rest from reference TRBV30 and TRBJ1-2 gives the full variable domain: SQTIHQWPATLVQPVGSPLSLECTVEGTSNPNLYWYRQAAGRGLQLLFYSVGIGQISSEVPQNLSASRPQDRQFILSSKKLLLSDSGFYLCAWSDPTTRTGMRSGYTFGSGTRLTVV.

The chain is built from TRBV20-1 and TRBJ1-6; D unresolved. Germline CDR1 reads DFQATT; CDR2 reads SNEGSKA (reference sequence). The CDR3 is made up of 13 amino acids. V was pared by 0 bases and J by 8 bases, with 8 bases between. DNA for the CDR3: TGCAGTGCTAGAGATGCCTTTGATTCACCCCTCCACTTT. Translating it yields CSARDAFDSPLHF.

V and J are TRBV15 and TRBJ1-2, with D uncertain. The CDR3 contains 11 residues. The germline V and J ends were trimmed by 1 base and 5 bases, with 2 bases remaining between them. Per germline, CDR1 LNHNV and CDR2 YYDKDF (reference sequence). CDR3 DNA sequence: TGTGCCACCAGCAGAGGGTATGGCTACACCTTC. Translation: CATSRGYGYTF.

V is TRBV30 and J is TRBJ2-2; 11 nucleotides match TRBD2. Germline V gene lookup returns CDR1 GTSNPN and CDR2 SVGIG (reference sequence). The CDR3 extends over 14 amino acids. Losses at the gene ends were 5 bases for V and 6 bases for J; bases not matched to a gene: 5. The CDR3 here is CAWGGLAAPGELFF. For the CDR3, the DNA is TGTGCCTGGGGGGGACTAGCGGCCCCCGGGGAGCTGTTTTTT.

The chain recombines TRBV10-3 with TRBJ2-5; D possibly corresponds to TRBD2 (6 bases). CDR1 ENHRY and CDR2 SYGVKD come from the germline V gene. V lost 11 bases and J 0 bases, leaving 10 bases between the germline ends. This CDR3 comprises 12 residues. CDR3: CAGGGDQETQYF. As DNA, the CDR3 is TGTGCCGGAGGCGGGGACCAAGAGACCCAGTACTTC.

The genes are TRBV4-3 and TRBJ1-1; a weak D match, TRBD1 (6 bases). CDR1 and CDR2 (germline): LGHNA, YSLEER. V lost 1 base, J lost 11 bases, and 23 bases lay in between. There are 16 residues in the CDR3. The DNA for the CDR3 is TGCGCCAGCAGCCAAGGATTAGATGGTAGTGCAGGGGACGCTTTCTTT. As protein: CASSQGLDGSAGDAFF.

The chain employs TRBV20-1 and TRBJ1-1; D perhaps matches TRBD1 (5 bases). The CDR3 loop spans 12 amino acids. CDR1 DFQATT and CDR2 SNEGSKA come from the germline V gene (reference sequence). Trimming cost V 3 bases and J 8 bases, with 13 bases left between them. CDR3 in amino acids: CSASPIRDEAFF. In nucleotides, the CDR3 is TGCAGTGCTAGTCCAATCAGGGACGAAGCTTTCTTT.